The clone carrying this TCR beta chain has just a few counts. The CDR3 is 13 residues long. Trimming stripped 3 bases from V and 4 bases from J, with 10 bases between. Germline V gives CDR1 SGHRS, CDR2 YFSETQ. The sample originates from a study of T-cell memory formation after mild COVID-19. A single record per CDR3 protein comes from TCRdb applying MiXCR to the 5' RACE reads. Counted here are about 560,000 distinct CDR3 sequences, less than 25% occurring once; the ten biggest clones make up around 7.7%. The sequencing input was PBMCs or a T cell subset sorted from them (not recorded which). This sequence was found in an adult woman who had mild COVID-19 (a few samples of this study predate the infection). Cell type and time point are not known. The chain links TRBV5-1 to TRBJ1-2; tentative D call: TRBD1 (6 bases). This chain's CDR3 is CASSSGQPYGYTF. The CDR3 DNA follows: TGCGCCAGCAGCTCCGGACAGCCCTATGGCTACACCTTC.